This passage covers 27 T cell receptor beta chains from one sample sequenced in a study of glioma-infiltrating T cells. TCR alpha and beta CDR3 regions were amplified from RNA using iRepertoire nested multiplex PCR. TCRdb re-derived calls from the multiplex PCR reads in MiXCR, one entry per CDR3 protein. Among some 110,000 distinct CDR3 sequences listed, about 23% were seen once. Sequenced: glioma tissue, nonneoplastic brain tissue, or PBMCs (not recorded which). These receptors came from a human donor with low-grade glioma or glioblastoma, undergoing nonglioma brain surgery, or in good health (not recorded which).

This clonotype was detected a few times. One end of the junction varies from germline; a read error may be responsible. V usage is TRBV28 and J usage is TRBJ2-2, with D possibly TRBD1 on 5 matching bases. CDR1 and CDR2 (germline): MDHEN, SYDVKM. This CDR3 is 15 amino acids long. As DNA, the CDR3 is TGTGCCGGCAGCCCCCAGGGATTTGGCACCGGGGAGCTGTTTTTT. Protein: CAGSPQGFGTGELFF.

This clonotype was counted at least ten times. The rearrangement joins TRBV20-1 to TRBJ2-1; tentatively, D is TRBD2 (6 bases). The V gene's germline CDR1 is DFQATT and CDR2 SNEGSKA (reference sequence). V was trimmed by 1 base and J by 7 bases, leaving 29 bases between them. The CDR3 loop spans 19 amino acids. The CDR3 DNA follows: TGCAGTGCTAGAGGACCACGGGGGAGTCATTTCGGGAGCGGGAATGAGCAGTTCTTC. Translating gives CSARGPRGSHFGSGNEQFF.

Turning to this clonotype: Given a much more abundant clone one base away, this may be a read error. CDR3 sequence: CSDRDGPSGRAPWGYNEQFF. DNA of the CDR3: TGCAGTGATAGAGATGGACCTAGCGGGAGGGCCCCCTGGGGGTACAATGAGCAGTTCTTC. This sequence joins TRBV20-1 and TRBJ2-1; 12 nucleotides line up with TRBD2. The length of the CDR3 is 20 residues. Germline CDR1 is DFQATT and CDR2 is SNEGSKA (reference sequence).

This chain uses TRBV15 with TRBJ1-1; TRBD1 agrees at 7 bases. The ends lost 3 bases at V and 1 base at J; junction bases unmatched: 2. The CDR3 runs to 14 residues. CDR1 LNHNV and CDR2 YYDKDF come from the germline V gene (reference sequence). The CDR3 nucleotides are TGTGCCACCAGCAGCGGGACAGAGAACACTGAAGCTTTCTTT. Translating gives CATSSGTENTEAFF.

This clonotype was observed many times. CDR3: CATQGTYEQYF. DNA of the CDR3: TGTGCCACCCAGGGTACCTACGAGCAGTACTTC. The rearrangement links TRBV7-9 to TRBJ2-7; D is perhaps TRBD1 (5 bases). The CDR3 extends over 11 amino acids. V was trimmed by 10 bases and J by 2 bases, leaving 9 bases between them. CDR1 and CDR2 from the germline V gene are SEHNR and FQNEAQ (reference sequence).

The sample holds many counts of this clonotype. This chain joins TRBV28 and TRBJ2-1, with 7 bases lining up with TRBD2. Germline V gives CDR1 MDHEN, CDR2 SYDVKM. The CDR3 extends over 13 amino acids. V gave up 3 bases and J gave up 7 bases; unmatched junction bases: 3. The CDR3 coding sequence is TGTGCCAGCAGTTTCGGACTAGAGAATGAGCAGTTCTTC. Protein sequence: CASSFGLENEQFF.

CDR3 DNA sequence: TGTGCCAGTAGTATAGGAGGACTCCGAAGCCACGGGGAGCTGTTTTTT. This codes for CASSIGGLRSHGELFF. The chain is built from TRBV19 and TRBJ2-2; D is possibly TRBD2 (5 bases). The germline V gene has CDR1 LNHDA and CDR2 SQIVND (reference sequence). V gave up 1 base and J gave up 7 bases, with 16 bases separating them. The CDR3 spans 16 residues.

This clonotype has a count of ten or more. The chain couples TRBV7-9 to TRBJ1-1, with 11 bases aligning to TRBD1. Trimming removed 5 bases from V and 5 bases from J; junction bases left unmatched: 7. CDR1 is SEHNR and CDR2 is FQNEAQ in the germline V gene (reference sequence). This CDR3 spans 15 amino acids. The CDR3 coding sequence is TGTGCCAGCAGCCTACAGGGACAGGGGGGGACTGAAGCTTTCTTT. Translation: CASSLQGQGGTEAFF.

The rearrangement uses TRBV11-1 and TRBJ2-2; tentatively, D is TRBD1 (6 bases). Per germline, CDR1 SGHAT and CDR2 FQDESV (reference sequence). The V end was cut by 5 bases, the J end by 8 bases, with 12 bases between. The CDR3 runs 13 residues. The CDR3 is CASSRNRVGELFF. CDR3 sequence (DNA): TGTGCCAGCAGCCGTAACAGGGTAGGGGAGCTGTTTTTT.

This clonotype has ten or more counts. The chain has TRBV20-1 and TRBJ2-1; 13 bases fit TRBD2. The germline CDR1 and CDR2 sequences are DFQATT and SNEGSKA (reference sequence). J was trimmed by 8 bases and V by 5 bases; bases with no gene match: 6. The CDR3 has 14 amino acids. The CDR3 sequence: CSASLAGGRDEQFF. CDR3 sequence (DNA): TGCAGTGCTTCACTAGCGGGAGGGCGGGATGAGCAGTTCTTC.

This clonotype was recorded many times. This sequence joins TRBV19 and TRBJ1-1, with 7 bases that match TRBD1. This CDR3 is built from 17 residues. The germline CDR1 and CDR2 sequences are LNHDA and SQIVND (reference sequence). Unmatched junction bases numbered 15, after V lost 5 bases and J lost 3 bases. As DNA, the CDR3 is TGTGCCAGTAGTTCCGCTATCGCAGGGGGGGCCGACACTGAAGCTTTCTTT. Protein sequence: CASSSAIAGGADTEAFF.

This clonotype was seen many times. The chain is built from TRBV7-2 and TRBJ1-2; 9 nucleotides line up with TRBD1. CDR3 size: 15 residues. Per germline, CDR1 SGHTA and CDR2 FQGNSA. With V trimmed by 4 bases and J by 6 bases, 9 bases remained unmatched. The CDR3 DNA is TGTGCCAGCAGCTCGAGATTACAGGGGGCGGATGGCTACACCTTC. This codes for CASSSRLQGADGYTF. The entire variable domain, with the rest obtained from reference TRBV7-2 and TRBJ1-2, is as follows: GAGVSQSPSNKVTEKGKDVELRCDPISGHTALYWYRQSLGQGLEFLIYFQGNSAPDKSGLPSDRFSAERTGGSVSTLTIQRTQQEDSAVYLCASSSRLQGADGYTFGSGTRLTVV.

This clonotype has more than one count but fewer than ten. J is TRBJ2-1 and V is TRBV28; TRBD2 aligns across 11 bases. V trimming: 6 bases; J trimming: 10 bases; junction bases outside the gene matches: 26. The CDR3 has 20 amino acids. Germline assignment: CDR1 MDHEN and CDR2 SYDVKM. In nucleotides, the CDR3 is TGTGCCAGCAGCCCTAATAGCGGGAGGGTAAAAAGGGCCTGGCAATCGGAGCAGTTCTTC. Translated, it gives CASSPNSGRVKRAWQSEQFF.

Many counts were recorded for this clonotype. V gene TRBV4-2 combines with J gene TRBJ2-3; TRBD2 matches at 11 bases. This CDR3 has 16 residues. Germline lookup yields CDR1 LGHNA and CDR2 YNFKEQ. V gave up 0 bases and J gave up 4 bases; unmatched junction bases: 3. CDR3 coding DNA: TGTGCCAGCAGCCAAGAGATAGCGGGAGGGCCAGATACGCAGTATTTT. It codes for CASSQEIAGGPDTQYF.

This clonotype appeared many times. The CDR3 is CSAAGAPIDEQYF. Here the CDR3 DNA reads TGCAGCGCGGCAGGGGCCCCTATCGACGAGCAGTACTTC. The chain links TRBV29-1 to TRBJ2-7, with D perhaps matching TRBD1 (6 bases). Germline-derived CDR1 and CDR2 are SQVTM and ANQGSEA. The CDR3 is 13 amino acids. V shed 7 bases and J shed 5 bases, with 18 bases lying between them.

This clonotype has ten or more counts. This chain connects TRBV7-2 to TRBJ2-1; TRBD2 is a possible D gene (5 bases). The germline gives CDR1 SGHTA, CDR2 FQGNSA. The length of the CDR3 is 15 residues. V shed 3 bases and J shed 6 bases, with 15 bases lying between them. In DNA form, the CDR3 reads TGTGCCAGCAGCTTCACGGGGATCGTTGGCAATGAGCAGTTCTTC. This encodes CASSFTGIVGNEQFF.

The V call is TRBV18, the J call TRBJ2-1; D perhaps matches TRBD2 (6 bases). Per germline, CDR1 KGHSH and CDR2 LQKENI. Trimming left V 4 bases short and J 4 bases short, with 11 bases between. The CDR3 extends over 14 amino acids. CDR3 in amino acids: CASSRDSQYNEQFF. CDR3 DNA: TGTGCCAGCTCACGGGACTCTCAGTACAATGAGCAGTTCTTC.

This clonotype was detected a few times. The chain recombines TRBV4-3 with TRBJ1-4; 10 nucleotides align to TRBD1. The CDR3 loop spans 15 amino acids. Germline lookup yields CDR1 LGHNA and CDR2 YSLEER. V dropped 4 bases and J dropped 7; count of bases not matched to a gene: 6. The CDR3 spells CASSPDRGQSEKLFF. CDR3 nucleotide sequence: TGCGCCAGCAGCCCCGACAGGGGGCAGAGTGAAAAACTGTTTTTT.

This clonotype was seen many times. This sequence joins TRBV6-1 and TRBJ2-1; 10 bases are a match to TRBD1. V shed 6 bases and J 4 bases; nucleotides not matched to a gene: 3. CDR1 is MNHNS, CDR2 SASEGT, per germline. The CDR3 totals 14 residues. For the CDR3, the DNA is TGTGCCAGCAGGGGACAGGGGAGATACAATGAGCAGTTCTTC. This sequence encodes CASRGQGRYNEQFF.

As regards this clonotype: A much larger clone differs from this one at a single base, so this may be a read error. The gene calls are TRBV19 and TRBJ2-1; TRBD1 aligns across 8 bases. CDR3 length: 14 residues. Germline V CDR1 and CDR2: LNHDA, SQIVND (reference sequence). The CDR3 DNA sequence: TGTGTCAGTAGTACCCGAAACAGGGGGAATGAGCAGTTCTTC. This gives the protein CVSSTRNRGNEQFF. Drawing the rest from reference TRBV19 and TRBJ2-1, the complete variable domain is DGGITQSPKYLFRKEGQNVTLSCEQNLNHDAMYWYRQDPGQGLRLIYYSQIVNDFQKGDIAEGYSVSREKKESFPLTVTSAQKNPTAFYLCVSSTRNRGNEQFFGPGTRLTVL.

This clonotype was observed many times. The chain uses TRBV14 and TRBJ1-1; D not certain. The CDR3 has 13 amino acids. The germline gives CDR1 SGHDN, CDR2 FVKESK. V was pared by 4 bases and J by 2 bases, with 8 bases between. The CDR3 DNA reads TGTGCCAGCAGCCTTCAGACAAACACTGAAGCTTTCTTT. Protein product: CASSLQTNTEAFF.

This clonotype was seen ten or more times. The chain carries TRBV4-2 and TRBJ2-7; D is perhaps TRBD1 or TRBD2 (5 bases each). Germline values: CDR1 LGHNA, CDR2 YNFKEQ. The V and J ends lost 4 bases and 3 bases respectively, with 16 bases between them. The CDR3 is 15 residues long. CDR3 in DNA: TGTGCCAGCAGCCCGGAAGAGGGGACGGTCTACGAGCAGTACTTC. It specifies CASSPEEGTVYEQYF.

This clonotype was detected ten times or more. V usage is TRBV6-1 and J usage is TRBJ2-7; 8 bases fit TRBD1. The CDR3 contains 14 residues. Germline assignment: CDR1 MNHNS and CDR2 SASEGT. J gave up 2 bases and V 5 bases, and 5 bases lay outside the gene matches. In DNA form, the CDR3 reads TGTGCCAGCAGTCCCCGGGACAGGACCTACGAGCAGTACTTC. Amino acids: CASSPRDRTYEQYF.

This clonotype appeared a few times. This chain joins TRBV4-2 and TRBJ1-1; 7 bases map to TRBD1. The CDR3 length is 13 residues. The germline CDR1 and CDR2 sequences are LGHNA and YNFKEQ. The ends lost 3 bases at V and 11 bases at J; junction bases unmatched: 9. As DNA, the CDR3 is TGTGCCAGCAGCCAGGGAGCGGGACAGACGGCTTTCTTT. Encoded protein: CASSQGAGQTAFF.

This clonotype was picked up many times. This sequence joins TRBV10-3 and TRBJ2-1; 9 bases are shared with TRBD2. CDR1 is ENHRY and CDR2 is SYGVKD in the germline V gene. The V gene end was trimmed by 6 bases and the J gene end by 7 bases; junction bases not matched to a gene: 13. This CDR3 has 16 amino acids. CDR3 sequence (DNA): TGTGCCATCAGAGATCAGACTAGCGGACGGGGGAATGAGCAGTTCTTC. This gives the protein CAIRDQTSGRGNEQFF.

This clonotype was seen only a few times. V gene TRBV29-1 combines with J gene TRBJ1-1, with D possibly TRBD1 on 5 matching bases. This CDR3 has 12 amino acids. Looked up from germline, CDR1 is SQVTM and CDR2 is ANQGSEA. The V end was cut by 7 bases, the J end by 2 bases, with 11 bases between. The chain's CDR3 is CSGSRANTEAFF. CDR3 nucleotide sequence: TGCAGCGGGTCCAGGGCAAACACTGAAGCTTTCTTT.

A note on this clonotype: A much bigger clone sits one base away, suggesting this may be a read error. The CDR3 sequence is CSARETTHTFYYEQYF. The CDR3 region has the DNA TGCAGTGCTAGAGAGACGACTCATACCTTTTACTACGAGCAGTACTTC. This sequence joins TRBV20-1 and TRBJ2-7; no definite D call. The germline V gene has CDR1 DFQATT and CDR2 SNEGSKA (reference sequence). V gave up 0 bases and J gave up 3 bases, with 18 bases separating them. This CDR3 comprises 16 residues.